This TCR beta chain was obtained from a study of OX40 agonist ivuxolimab in advanced cancers. The table came from immunoSEQ multiplex PCR; TCRdb's copy has only in-frame clones and leaves some out. The table includes 75,000 to 80,000 clones, over 75% detected once. Germline CDR1 and CDR2: MNHNY and SVGAGI (reference sequence). This CDR3 has 14 residues. Trimming removed 4 bases from V and 2 bases from J, with 11 bases in between. This receptor was obtained from an adult with an advanced solid tumor such as melanoma, head and neck, liver or kidney cancer. The rearrangement uses TRBV6-6 and TRBJ1-1, with D tentatively TRBD1 (5 bases). This sample comprised CD4+ or CD8+ T cells sorted from blood, obtained in a trial of the OX40 agonist ivuxolimab. CDR3 sequence: CASSSRGANTEAFF. CDR3 in DNA: TGTGCCAGCAGTTCCCGAGGGGCCAACACTGAAGCTTTCTTT.